This T cell receptor beta chain comes out of a study of T cell responses to AZD1222 COVID-19 vaccine. The germline V gene has CDR1 LGHDT and CDR2 YNNKEL (reference sequence). CDR3 length equals 16 residues. The J segment lost 6 bases and the V segment lost 1 base, leaving 5 bases of the junction unmatched. Measured with immunoSEQ multiplex PCR; TCRdb has only the in-frame clones, and not every one. The top ten clones hold roughly an eighth of a sample with some 95,000 clones, roughly 90% of them seen once. The V gene is TRBV3-1 (or the pseudogene TRBV3-2), the J gene TRBJ2-2; TRBD1 aligns across 10 bases. This specimen was peripheral blood, taken 28 days after the second AZD1222 dose. The receptor comes from an adult who received the AZD1222 COVID-19 vaccine. The CDR3 loop is CASSQVGQGFAGELFF. DNA of the CDR3: TGTGCCAGCAGCCAAGTGGGACAGGGGTTCGCCGGGGAGCTGTTTTTT.